Below, 12 T cell receptor beta chains from the same sample are listed, as sequenced in a study of PD-1 blockade in classical Hodgkin lymphoma. Sequencing used immunoSEQ multiplex PCR; TCRdb keeps in-frame clones, though not all of them. The sample has fewer than 55,000 clones, around nine tenths seen once. Every patient had relapsed following autologous stem cell transplantation, and cohorts differed in brentuximab vedotin exposure. The sample here was peripheral blood mononuclear cells (PBMCs), taken at baseline. Receptors were obtained from a human donor with classical Hodgkin lymphoma.

The chain couples TRBV7-8 to TRBJ1-1; D call uncertain. The CDR3 has 15 amino acids. Trimming took 8 bases from V and 0 from J, leaving 16 bases between them. The germline V gene has CDR1 SGHVS and CDR2 FQNEAQ. CDR3 protein: CASVAGRAMNTEAFF. The DNA of the CDR3 is TGTGCCAGCGTCGCCGGGCGCGCCATGAACACTGAAGCTTTCTTT.

The gene calls are TRBV9 and TRBJ2-5; TRBD2 is a possible D gene (6 bases). CDR1 is SGDLS, CDR2 YYNGEE, per germline. The CDR3 runs to 15 residues. V was pared by 1 base and J by 2 bases, with 12 bases between. CDR3 bases: TGTGCCAGCAGCGTATTCGGGGGTGGACAAGAGACCCAGTACTTC. Translated: CASSVFGGGQETQYF.

This clone appeared a few times. The chain combines TRBV4-3 with TRBJ1-2; possible D gene TRBD1, 5 bases. Germline CDR1 is LGHNA and CDR2 is YSLEER. The CDR3 runs 15 residues. Trimming took 0 bases from V and 8 from J, leaving 16 bases between them. The CDR3 region is CASSQDPGAWEGYTF. CDR3 DNA: TGCGCCAGCAGCCAAGATCCTGGGGCTTGGGAAGGCTACACCTTC.

By frequency in the sample, this clone is medium-sized. The V call is TRBV4-3, the J call TRBJ2-1; the match to TRBD2 covers 7 bases. The CDR3 contains 16 residues. CDR1 is LGHNA, CDR2 YSLEER, per germline. V shed 0 bases and J 0 bases; nucleotides not matched to a gene: 2. CDR3 nucleotide sequence: TGCGCCAGCAGCCAAGAACTAGCGTACTCCTACAATGAGCAGTTCTTC. Encoded protein: CASSQELAYSYNEQFF.

The V gene is TRBV11-2, the J gene TRBJ2-3; no definite D call. Germline CDR1 is SGHAT and CDR2 is FQNNGV. V was cut by 1 base and J by 2 bases, with 10 bases left in between. CDR3 length: 15 residues. The CDR3 here is CASSLVHGYTDTQYF. The DNA of the CDR3 is TGTGCCAGCAGCTTAGTCCACGGATACACAGATACGCAGTATTTT.

The V gene is TRBV4-2, the J gene TRBJ2-7; the match to TRBD1 covers 7 bases. The J segment lost 12 bases and the V segment lost 0 bases, leaving 14 bases of the junction unmatched. This CDR3 region has 15 residues. The germline V gene encodes CDR1 LGHNA and CDR2 YNFKEQ. CDR3 residues: CASSQDPDRVKGRYF. As DNA, the CDR3 is TGTGCCAGCAGCCAAGACCCCGACAGGGTAAAGGGGAGGTACTTC.

The DNA for the CDR3 is TGTGCCAGCAGCCAAGAGACATATACACCAAACACTGAAGCTTTCTTT. Its protein is CASSQETYTPNTEAFF. V gene TRBV4-2 combines with J gene TRBJ1-1; D ambiguous. Germline loops: CDR1 LGHNA, CDR2 YNFKEQ. This CDR3 contains 16 residues. V gave up 0 bases and J gave up 2 bases, with 13 bases separating them.

The J gene is TRBJ2-7, the V gene TRBV6-1, with 7 positions matching TRBD2. V lost 3 bases, J lost 6 bases, and 14 bases stayed unmatched. The germline CDR1 and CDR2 sequences are MNHNS and SASEGT. CDR3 size: 16 residues. CDR3 nucleotides: TGTGCCAGCAGTGATAGGAACCTTCGGGGAGGGAGCGAGCAGTACTTC. It codes for CASSDRNLRGGSEQYF.

V is TRBV19 and J is TRBJ2-7; possibly TRBD1 for D (6 bases). The CDR3 runs to 14 residues. V was pared by 6 bases and J by 8 bases, with 20 bases between. Germline V gene sequence: CDR1 LNHDA, CDR2 SQIVND (reference sequence). The CDR3 coding sequence is TGTGCCAGTAGCTTCCGGGACATATCTCTACAGCAGTACTTC. Its translation: CASSFRDISLQQYF.

The chain employs TRBV19 and TRBJ2-1; D ambiguous. CDR1 is LNHDA and CDR2 is SQIVND in the germline V gene (reference sequence). The V and J ends lost 4 bases and 5 bases respectively, with 21 bases between them. The CDR3 runs to 17 residues. This chain's CDR3 is CASSTRTKMTGNNEQFF. The CDR3 DNA is TGTGCCAGTAGTACCAGGACCAAAATGACTGGAAACAATGAGCAGTTCTTC.

This sequence joins TRBV4-2 and TRBJ2-7, with 13 bases that match TRBD2. Germline V gene sequence: CDR1 LGHNA, CDR2 YNFKEQ. V lost 3 bases and J lost 3; bases outside the gene matches: 8. This CDR3 has 17 amino acids. CDR3 residues: CASSHLTSGRRDYEQYF. The CDR3 DNA is TGTGCCAGCAGCCACCTGACTAGCGGGAGGAGGGACTACGAGCAGTACTTC.

This chain links TRBV6-1 with TRBJ2-5; possible D gene TRBD1, 5 bases. The CDR3 loop spans 13 amino acids. Germline-derived CDR1 and CDR2 are MNHNS and SASEGT. Between the trimmed V and J ends, which lost 3 bases and 7 bases, there was a span of 12 bases. The CDR3, as DNA: TGTGCCAGCAGTGAGGCTGGGGCCGGGACCCAGTACTTC. It yields the protein CASSEAGAGTQYF.